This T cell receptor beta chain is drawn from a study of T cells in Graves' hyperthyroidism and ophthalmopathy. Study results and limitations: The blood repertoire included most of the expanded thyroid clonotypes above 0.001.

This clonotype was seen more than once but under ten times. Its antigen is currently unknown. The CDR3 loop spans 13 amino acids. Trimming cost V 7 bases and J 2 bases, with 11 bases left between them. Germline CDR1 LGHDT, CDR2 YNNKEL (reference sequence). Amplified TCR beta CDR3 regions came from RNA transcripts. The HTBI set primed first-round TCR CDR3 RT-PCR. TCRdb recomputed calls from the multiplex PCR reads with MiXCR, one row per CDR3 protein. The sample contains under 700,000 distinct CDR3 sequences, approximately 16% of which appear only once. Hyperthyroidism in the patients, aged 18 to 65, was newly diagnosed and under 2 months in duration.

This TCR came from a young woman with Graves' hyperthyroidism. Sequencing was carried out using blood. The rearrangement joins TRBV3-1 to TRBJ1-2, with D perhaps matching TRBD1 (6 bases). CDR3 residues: CASKDSLNYGYTF. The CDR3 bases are TGTGCCAGCAAGGACAGCCTCAACTATGGCTACACCTTC.